Listed below are T cell receptor beta chains from one sample, sequenced in a study of chemoradiotherapy in HPV16-positive cancers. Clones were read by immunoSEQ multiplex PCR, and TCRdb kept only the in-frame ones, dropping some. The table lists about 2,100 clones, around 85% of them singletons, with 22% in the top ten. Source: tumor tissue, taken from a patient who underwent chemoradiotherapy. All receptors derive from a human donor with HPV-associated anogenital cancer. CDR3s include the opening cysteine and the closing phenylalanine or tryptophan. A D gene is named only where the DNA matches it firmly. The size of a clone is reported for some rows only, either as once, few or many, or as a class for expanded clones.

>TRBJ2-1|TRBD2|few|TRBV7-3
CASSPSASGREQFF
TGTGCCAGCAGCCCGTCGGCTAGCGGGAGGGAGCAGTTCTTC
>TRBJ2-2|TRBD1|.|TRBV6-1
CASGQGADTGELFF
TGTGCCAGCGGACAGGGGGCGGACACCGGGGAGCTGTTTTTT
>TRBJ1-5|.|.|TRBV2
CASSEVTAGQPQHF
TGTGCCAGCAGTGAAGTAACAGCAGGGCAGCCCCAGCATTTT
>TRBJ2-1|TRBD2|.|TRBV10-3
CAIMKTSGYNEQFF
TGTGCCATCATGAAAACTAGCGGTTACAATGAGCAGTTCTTC
>TRBJ2-7|.|few|TRBV2
CASSGKYEQYF
TGTGCCAGCAGTGGAAAATACGAGCAGTACTTC
>TRBJ1-3|.|.|TRBV19
CASSIYSLGTIYF
TGTGCCAGTAGTATATATTCGCTTGGGACCATATATTTT
>TRBJ2-6|.|.|TRBV9
CASSVEGRVSGANVLTF
TGTGCCAGCAGCGTAGAAGGGAGAGTCTCTGGGGCCAACGTCCTGACTTTC
>TRBJ2-7|.|.|TRBV20-1
CSASRDFEQYF
TGCAGTGCTAGTAGGGATTTCGAGCAGTACTTC
>TRBJ2-2|TRBD2|.|TRBV2
CASSAGLAGGTNTGELFF
TGTGCCAGCAGTGCGGGACTAGCGGGAGGGACGAACACCGGGGAGCTGTTTTTT
>TRBJ2-1|TRBD2|.|TRBV30
CAWSVLAGGPNEQFF
TGTGCCTGGAGTGTACTAGCGGGGGGGCCCAATGAGCAGTTCTTC
>TRBJ1-2|.|.|TRBV15
CASSPRVFNYGYTF
TGTGCCAGCTCCCCCAGGGTGTTTAACTATGGCTACACCTTC
>TRBJ2-3|TRBD1|.|TRBV29-1
CSVKDRAGADTQYF
TGCAGCGTTAAGGACAGGGCAGGGGCAGATACGCAGTATTTT
>TRBJ2-5|TRBD1|.|TRBV7-2
CASSTQGANQETQYF
TGTGCCAGCAGCACACAGGGGGCGAATCAAGAGACCCAGTACTTC
>TRBJ1-1|.|.|TRBV27
CASRDGAPGTEAFF
TGTGCCAGCAGGGACGGGGCGCCGGGCACTGAAGCTTTCTTT
>TRBJ2-1|.|once|TRBV9
CASSVDRDYNEQFF
TGTGCCAGCAGCGTAGATCGGGACTACAATGAGCAGTTCTTC
>TRBJ1-4|.|.|TRBV2
CASSVGRVGSEKLFF
TGTGCCAGCAGTGTGGGCAGGGTCGGGAGTGAAAAACTGTTTTTT
>TRBJ2-5|.|.|TRBV19
CASSTAEIQETQYF
TGTGCCAGTAGTACGGCAGAGATCCAAGAGACCCAGTACTTC
>TRBJ2-2|TRBD1|once|TRBV7-2
CASSLAGQGASTGELFF
TGTGCCAGCAGCTTAGCGGGACAGGGGGCAAGCACCGGGGAGCTGTTTTTT
>TRBJ2-5|.|.|TRBV7-9
CASSFGGSETQYF
TGTGCCAGCAGCTTTGGGGGATCAGAGACCCAGTACTTC
>TRBJ1-5|TRBD1|.|TRBV28
CASSPPSGQINQPQHF
TGTGCCAGCAGTCCCCCCTCGGGACAGATAAATCAGCCCCAGCATTTT
>TRBJ2-5|.|.|TRBV9
CASGGDQETQYF
TGTGCCAGCGGGGGAGACCAAGAGACCCAGTACTTC
>TRBJ2-3|TRBD2|.|TRBV6-6
CASRNLADFTDTQYF
TGTGCCAGCAGGAACCTAGCGGACTTTACGGATACGCAGTATTTT
>TRBJ1-1|.|.|TRBV7-9
CASSLGHENTEAFF
TGTGCCAGCAGCTTAGGACACGAGAACACTGAAGCTTTCTTT
>TRBJ1-2|.|once|TRBV6-5
CASSPLWGVEGYTF
TGTGCCAGCAGTCCTCTGTGGGGGGTGGAAGGCTACACCTTC
>TRBJ1-1|TRBD1|.|TRBV7-2
CASSFGGTAMNTEAFF
TGTGCCAGCAGCTTCGGCGGGACAGCTATGAACACTGAAGCTTTCTTT
>TRBJ2-7|TRBD1|.|TRBV7-2
CASSQQTGNPYEQYF
TGTGCCAGCAGCCAGCAGACAGGGAACCCCTACGAGCAGTACTTC
>TRBJ1-6|.|.|TRBV28
CASRNSYNSPLHF
TGTGCCAGCAGGAACAGCTATAATTCACCCCTCCACTTT
>TRBJ2-1|.|.|TRBV7-6
CASSLAGAQGHEQFF
TGTGCCAGCAGCTTAGCTGGTGCCCAGGGGCATGAGCAGTTCTTC
>TRBJ2-7|.|.|TRBV28
CASSSGHRYEQYF
TGTGCCAGCAGTTCCGGTCACAGGTACGAGCAGTACTTC
>TRBJ2-2|.|.|TRBV19
CASSTRRDRELFF
TGTGCCAGTAGTACCCGACGGGACCGGGAGCTGTTTTTT
>TRBJ2-1|.|.|TRBV5-5
CASRVVGAYNEQFF
TGTGCCAGCAGGGTCGTCGGGGCCTACAATGAGCAGTTCTTC
>TRBJ1-1|.|.|TRBV6-1
CASSRQGAGNTEAFF
TGTGCCAGCAGCCGGCAAGGAGCCGGGAACACTGAAGCTTTCTTT
>TRBJ2-3|.|.|TRBV5-8
CASSIDRQDSQYF
TGTGCCAGCAGTATCGACCGACAGGATTCTCAGTATTTT
>TRBJ1-6|.|.|TRBV12-5
CASGLEHSPLHF
TGTGCTAGTGGTTTGGAACATTCACCCCTCCACTTT
>TRBJ1-5|TRBD1|.|TRBV6-5
CASSSAGTAKNQPQHF
TGTGCCAGCAGTTCAGCCGGGACAGCGAAGAATCAGCCCCAGCATTTT
>TRBJ1-2|.|few|TRBV19
CASNRGGWGYTF
TGTGCCAGCAACCGAGGGGGTTGGGGCTACACCTTC
>TRBJ1-3|.|.|TRBV10-3
CAISEGNTIYF
TGTGCCATCAGTGAGGGAAACACCATATATTTT
>TRBJ2-7|TRBD1|.|TRBV9
CASSARGQGSHEQYF
TGTGCCAGCAGCGCCCGGGGACAGGGCTCCCACGAGCAGTACTTC
>TRBJ2-2|.|few|TRBV7-3
CASSLTGDTGELFF
TGTGCCAGCAGCTTGACGGGTGACACCGGGGAGCTGTTTTTT
>TRBJ2-5|.|few|TRBV6-5
CASSYSIRNQETQYF
TGTGCCAGCAGTTACTCGATTCGAAACCAAGAGACCCAGTACTTC
>TRBJ2-7|.|.|TRBV5-1
CASSLAPTVQNEQYF
TGCGCCAGCAGCTTGGCCCCGACAGTCCAGAACGAGCAGTACTTC